The next 8 T cell receptor beta chains were all read from a single sample in a study of T-cell memory formation after mild COVID-19. TCRdb processed the 5' RACE reads anew with MiXCR; each CDR3 protein has one entry. Altogether about 190,000 distinct CDR3 sequences are present, roughly a tenth being singletons, with the ten largest covering 2.5% to 3.5%. Sequenced: PBMCs or a T cell subset sorted from them (not recorded which). These receptors came from a man aged 18 to 29 who had mild COVID-19 (a few samples of this study predate the infection). Cell type and time point are not known.

This clonotype has at least ten counts. The rearrangement links TRBV7-2 to TRBJ2-1; 11 nucleotides align to TRBD1. Germline CDR1 reads SGHTA; CDR2 reads FQGNSA. This CDR3 spans 14 amino acids. The CDR3 loop is CATRGQGGNNEQFF. The CDR3 DNA is TGTGCGACAAGGGGACAGGGGGGAAACAATGAGCAGTTCTTC.

The V call is TRBV28, the J call TRBJ1-4, with D perhaps TRBD1 (5 bases). Trimming took 7 bases from V and 4 from J, leaving 13 bases between them. The CDR3 covers 14 residues. Per the germline V gene, CDR1 is MDHEN and CDR2 is SYDVKM. Written as DNA, the CDR3 is TGTGCCAGCACCACACCCCAGGGTAATGAAAAACTGTTTTTT. Translation: CASTTPQGNEKLFF.

The chain couples TRBV12-5 to TRBJ2-7; D gene ambiguous. Trimming shortened V by 6 bases and J by 6 bases, and 12 bases separated the two germline ends. Germline V gene lookup returns CDR1 LGHNT and CDR2 FRNRAP. This CDR3 spans 12 amino acids. For the CDR3, the DNA is TGTGCTAGTGGCCTTAGAACTTTCGAGCAGTACTTC. As protein: CASGLRTFEQYF.

The chain combines TRBV3-1 with TRBJ1-1, with TRBD1 matching over 9 bases. From germline, CDR1 is LGHDT and CDR2 YNNKEL (reference sequence). This CDR3 has 14 residues. The trim removed 4 bases at V and 10 bases at J, leaving 10 bases unmatched. DNA for the CDR3: TGTGCCAGCAGCCCATACAGGGGGCGCGTCCCAGCTTTCTTT. Translated: CASSPYRGRVPAFF. The full variable domain, in which reference TRBV3-1 and TRBJ1-1 provide the parts outside the CDR3, is DTAVSQTPKYLVTQMGNDKSIKCEQNLGHDTMYWYKQDSKKFLKIMFSYNNKELIINETVPNRFSPKSPDKAHLNLHINSLELGDSAVYFCASSPYRGRVPAFFGQGTRLTVV.

This clonotype has a handful of counts. The gene calls are TRBV20-1 and TRBJ2-3; 9 nucleotides line up with TRBD2. The CDR3 consists of 15 residues. The trim removed 3 bases at V and 4 bases at J, leaving 8 bases unmatched. Germline V gene sequence: CDR1 DFQATT, CDR2 SNEGSKA (reference sequence). The CDR3 DNA reads as TGCAGTGCTAGCGTGGCTAGCGGGGCGGCAGATACGCAGTATTTT. It yields the protein CSASVASGAADTQYF.

This clonotype was seen many times. The chain uses TRBV6-2 or TRBV6-3 and TRBJ2-1; D is perhaps TRBD1 or TRBD2 (5 bases each). Between the trimmed V and J ends, which lost 4 bases and 0 bases, there was a span of 16 bases. This CDR3 spans 17 amino acids. CDR1 is MNHEY, CDR2 SVGEGT, per germline. The CDR3 region has the DNA TGTGCCAGCAGTTTCAAACCGGGACCCAGCTCCTACAATGAGCAGTTCTTC. Its protein product is CASSFKPGPSSYNEQFF.

The chain couples TRBV12-3 or TRBV12-4 to TRBJ1-2, with D uncertain. CDR3 length: 15 residues. Between the trimmed V and J ends, which lost 5 bases and 2 bases, there was a span of 15 bases. CDR3 sequence reads: CASSPTWGRNYGYTF. The DNA of the CDR3 is TGTGCCAGCAGTCCTACGTGGGGTAGGAACTATGGCTACACCTTC.

This clonotype was detected ten times or more. The chain employs TRBV18 and TRBJ1-2; 10 bases map to TRBD1. The junction had 9 bases not matched to a gene; V was cut back by 3 bases and J by 8 bases. The CDR3 runs 15 residues. Germline V gene data show CDR1 as KGHSH and CDR2 as LQKENI. The CDR3 protein is CASSPFGTGDGGYTF. The CDR3 coding sequence is TGTGCCAGCTCACCGTTTGGGACAGGGGACGGCGGCTACACCTTC.